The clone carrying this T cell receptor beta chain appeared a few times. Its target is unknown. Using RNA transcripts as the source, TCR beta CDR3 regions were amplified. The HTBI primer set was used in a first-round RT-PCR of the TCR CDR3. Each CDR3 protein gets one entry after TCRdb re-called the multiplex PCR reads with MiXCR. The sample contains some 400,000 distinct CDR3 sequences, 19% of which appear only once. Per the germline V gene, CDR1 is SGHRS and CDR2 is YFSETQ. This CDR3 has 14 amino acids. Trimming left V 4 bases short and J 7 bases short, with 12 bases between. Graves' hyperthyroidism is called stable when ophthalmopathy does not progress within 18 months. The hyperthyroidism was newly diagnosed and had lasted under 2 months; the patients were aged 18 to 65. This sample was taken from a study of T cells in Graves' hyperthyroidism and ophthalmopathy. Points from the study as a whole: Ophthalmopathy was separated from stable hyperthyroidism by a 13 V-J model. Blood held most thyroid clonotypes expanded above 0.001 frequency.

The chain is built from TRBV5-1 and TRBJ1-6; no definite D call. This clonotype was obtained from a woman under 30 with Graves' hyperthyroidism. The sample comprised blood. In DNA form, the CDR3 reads TGCGCCAGCAGCGCTGGACGGTCGAATTCACCCCTCCACTTT. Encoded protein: CASSAGRSNSPLHF.